The table lists the clone carrying this TCR beta chain with a few counts. The CDR3 totals 15 residues. The ends were cut back, 0 bases at V and 0 bases at J, with 9 bases in the middle. CDR1 and CDR2 from the germline V gene are MGHRA and YSYEKL. The data are from a study of blood T cell repertoires in COVID-19. Study at large: The origin of the acute and convalescent COVID-19 samples was the United States, Italy and Spain. T cells, B-cell-depleted T cells, or PBMCs supplied cDNA or gDNA.

Per the study methods: The authors estimated nucleated cell counts from reference gene primer amplification. The method was immunoSEQ multiplex PCR; TCRdb's version includes in-frame clones alone and lacks a portion of them. V and J calls and clone size come straight from that table; D and trimming were deduced from the DNA. The sample holds some 220,000 clones, less than 85% seen once. The chain has TRBV4-1 and TRBJ2-7; D remains ambiguous. Material: peripheral blood. The receptor was derived from a woman between 70 and 85 years old with acute or convalescent COVID-19. CDR3 amino acids: CASSQDLYNSYEQYF. CDR3 nucleotides: TGCGCCAGCAGCCAAGATCTGTACAACTCCTACGAGCAGTACTTC.